This T cell receptor (beta chain) emerged from a study of blood T cell repertoires in COVID-19. This CDR3 contains 14 residues. Per germline, CDR1 LNHDA and CDR2 SQIVND (reference sequence). The ends were cut back, 7 bases at V and 3 bases at J, with 16 bases in the middle. The protocol was immunoSEQ multiplex PCR, while the TCRdb copy is restricted to in-frame clones and leaves out a portion. Here the sample spans some 120,000 clones, 70% to 90% being singletons. The J gene is TRBJ2-7, the V gene TRBV19, with D perhaps TRBD2 (6 bases). The receptor was derived from a man aged 50 or older with acute or convalescent COVID-19. The sequencing input was peripheral blood. CDR3 in amino acids: CASNTPGLDYEQYF. As DNA, the CDR3 is TGTGCCAGTAACACCCCGGGACTGGACTACGAGCAGTACTTC.